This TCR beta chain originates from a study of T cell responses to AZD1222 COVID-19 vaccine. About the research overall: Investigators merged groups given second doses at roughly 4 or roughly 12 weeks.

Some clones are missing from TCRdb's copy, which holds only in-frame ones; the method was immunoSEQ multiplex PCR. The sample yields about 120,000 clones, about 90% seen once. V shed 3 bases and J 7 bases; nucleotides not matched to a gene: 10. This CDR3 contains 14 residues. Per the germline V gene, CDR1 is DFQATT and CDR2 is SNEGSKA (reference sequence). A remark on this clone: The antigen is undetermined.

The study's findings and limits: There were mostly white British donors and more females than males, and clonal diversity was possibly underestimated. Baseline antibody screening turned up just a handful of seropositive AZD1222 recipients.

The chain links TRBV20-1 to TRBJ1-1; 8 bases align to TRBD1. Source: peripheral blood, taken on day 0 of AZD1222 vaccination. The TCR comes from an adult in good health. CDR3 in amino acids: CSASYPGQVDEAFF. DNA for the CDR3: TGCAGTGCTAGTTACCCGGGACAGGTGGATGAAGCTTTCTTT.